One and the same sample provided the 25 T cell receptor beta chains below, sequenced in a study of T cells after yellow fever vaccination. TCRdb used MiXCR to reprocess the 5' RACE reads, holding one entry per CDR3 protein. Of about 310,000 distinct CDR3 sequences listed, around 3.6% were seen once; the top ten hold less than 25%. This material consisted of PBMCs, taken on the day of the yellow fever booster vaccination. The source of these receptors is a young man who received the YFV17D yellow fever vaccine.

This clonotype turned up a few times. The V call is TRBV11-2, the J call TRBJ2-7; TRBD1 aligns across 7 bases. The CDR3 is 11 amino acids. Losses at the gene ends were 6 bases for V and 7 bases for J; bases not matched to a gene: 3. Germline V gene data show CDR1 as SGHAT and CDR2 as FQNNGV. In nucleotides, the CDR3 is TGTGCCAGCAGAGCAGGGGGTGAGCAGTACGTC. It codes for CASRAGGEQYV.

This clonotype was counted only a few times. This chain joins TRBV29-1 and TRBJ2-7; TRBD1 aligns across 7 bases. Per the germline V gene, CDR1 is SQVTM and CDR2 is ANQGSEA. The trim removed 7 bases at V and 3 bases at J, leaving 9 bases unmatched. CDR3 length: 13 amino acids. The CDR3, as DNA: TGCAGCGCTAAAACGGGACAGAACTACGAGCAGTACTTC. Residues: CSAKTGQNYEQYF.

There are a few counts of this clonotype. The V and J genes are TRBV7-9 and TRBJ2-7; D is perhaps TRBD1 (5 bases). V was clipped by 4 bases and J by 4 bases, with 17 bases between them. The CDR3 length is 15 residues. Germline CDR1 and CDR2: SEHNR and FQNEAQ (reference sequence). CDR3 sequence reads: CASSSTQGFGYEQYV. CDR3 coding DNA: TGTGCCAGCAGCTCGACTCAGGGATTTGGGTACGAGCAGTACGTC.

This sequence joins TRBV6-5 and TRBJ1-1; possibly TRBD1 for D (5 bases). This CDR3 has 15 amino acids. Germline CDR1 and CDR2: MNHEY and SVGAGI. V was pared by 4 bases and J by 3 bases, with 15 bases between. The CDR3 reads CASSLMAGRDTEAFF. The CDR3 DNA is TGTGCCAGCAGTTTGATGGCAGGGAGAGACACTGAAGCTTTCTTT.

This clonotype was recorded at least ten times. DNA of the CDR3: TGTGCCAGCAGCTCAACTAGTTCACCCCTCCACTTT. Translation gives CASSSTSSPLHF. The chain carries TRBV28 and TRBJ1-6; D remains ambiguous. From germline, CDR1 is MDHEN and CDR2 SYDVKM. The V gene lost 6 bases and the J gene lost 9 bases, with 9 bases spanning the gap. There are 12 residues in the CDR3.

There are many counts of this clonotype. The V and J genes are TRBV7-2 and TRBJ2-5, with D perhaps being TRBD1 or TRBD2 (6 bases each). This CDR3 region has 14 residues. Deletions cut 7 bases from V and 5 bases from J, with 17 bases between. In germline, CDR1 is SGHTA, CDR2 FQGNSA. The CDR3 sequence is CASMPFWGAETQYF. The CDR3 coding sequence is TGTGCCAGCATGCCTTTCTGGGGGGCGGAGACCCAGTACTTC.

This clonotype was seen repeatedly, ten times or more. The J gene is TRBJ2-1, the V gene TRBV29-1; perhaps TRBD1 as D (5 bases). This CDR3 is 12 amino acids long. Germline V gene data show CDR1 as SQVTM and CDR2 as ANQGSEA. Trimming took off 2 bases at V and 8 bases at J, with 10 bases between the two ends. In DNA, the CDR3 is TGCAGCGTTGAAAGCAGGGCCCATGAGCAGTTCTTC. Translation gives CSVESRAHEQFF.

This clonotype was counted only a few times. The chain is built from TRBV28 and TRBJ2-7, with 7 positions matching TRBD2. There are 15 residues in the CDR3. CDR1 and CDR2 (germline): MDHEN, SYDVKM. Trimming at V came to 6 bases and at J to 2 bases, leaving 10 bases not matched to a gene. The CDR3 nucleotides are TGTGCCAGCAGAGGGAGGGCACAGGTAGCCTACGAGCAGTACGTC. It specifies CASRGRAQVAYEQYV.

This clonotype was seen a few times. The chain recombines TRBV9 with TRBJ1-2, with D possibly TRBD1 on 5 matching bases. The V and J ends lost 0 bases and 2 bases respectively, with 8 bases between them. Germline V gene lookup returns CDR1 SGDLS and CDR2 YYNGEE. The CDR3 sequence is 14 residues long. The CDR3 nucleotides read TGTGCCAGCAGCGTAGCAGGGCAGAACTATGGCTACACCTTC. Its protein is CASSVAGQNYGYTF.

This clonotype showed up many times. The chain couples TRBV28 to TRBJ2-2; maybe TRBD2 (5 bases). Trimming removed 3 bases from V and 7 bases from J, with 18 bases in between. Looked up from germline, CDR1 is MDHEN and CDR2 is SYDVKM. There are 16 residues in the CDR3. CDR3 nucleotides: TGTGCCAGCAGTTTCTCCAGGACTTCATCCTACGGGGAGCTGTTTTTT. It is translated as CASSFSRTSSYGELFF.

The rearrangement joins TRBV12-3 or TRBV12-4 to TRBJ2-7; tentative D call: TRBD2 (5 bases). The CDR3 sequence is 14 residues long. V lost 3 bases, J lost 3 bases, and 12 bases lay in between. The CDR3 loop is CASSFAPGIYEQYF. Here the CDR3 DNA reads TGTGCCAGCAGTTTTGCGCCGGGAATCTACGAGCAGTACTTC.

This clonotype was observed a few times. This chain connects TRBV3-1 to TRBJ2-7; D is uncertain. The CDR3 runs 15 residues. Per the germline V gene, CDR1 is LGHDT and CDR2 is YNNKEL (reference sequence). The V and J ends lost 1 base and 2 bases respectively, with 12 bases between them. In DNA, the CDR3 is TGTGCCAGCAGCCAAGCCCCAGGTTTTCCCTACGAGCAGTACTTC. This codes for CASSQAPGFPYEQYF.

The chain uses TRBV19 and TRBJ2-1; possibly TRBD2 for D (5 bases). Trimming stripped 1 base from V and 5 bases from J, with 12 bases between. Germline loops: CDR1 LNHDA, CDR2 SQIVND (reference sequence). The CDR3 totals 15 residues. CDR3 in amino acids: CASSIVANGNNEQFF. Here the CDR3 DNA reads TGTGCCAGTAGTATAGTGGCAAACGGGAACAATGAGCAGTTCTTC.

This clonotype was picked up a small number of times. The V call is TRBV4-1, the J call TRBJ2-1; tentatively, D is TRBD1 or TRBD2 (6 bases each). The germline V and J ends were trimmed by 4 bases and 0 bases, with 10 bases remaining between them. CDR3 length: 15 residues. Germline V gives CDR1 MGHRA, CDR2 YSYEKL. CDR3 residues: CASSPGDTSYNEQFF. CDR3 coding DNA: TGCGCCAGCAGCCCGGGGGACACCTCCTACAATGAGCAGTTCTTC.

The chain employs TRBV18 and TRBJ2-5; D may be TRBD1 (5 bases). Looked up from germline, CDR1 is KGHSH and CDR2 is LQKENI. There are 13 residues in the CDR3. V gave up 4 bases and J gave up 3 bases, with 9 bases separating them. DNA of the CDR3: TGTGCCAGCTCACTATTCAGGGAAGAGACCCAGTACTTC. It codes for CASSLFREETQYF.

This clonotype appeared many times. As DNA, the CDR3 is TGTGCCAGCAGCTCAGGGGAGGGCGGGGCCAACGTCCTGACTTTC. Translation gives CASSSGEGGANVLTF. The genes are TRBV7-2 and TRBJ2-6, with D perhaps TRBD2 (7 bases). CDR1 is SGHTA, CDR2 FQGNSA, per germline. The V end lost 4 bases, the J end lost 4 bases, and 11 bases lay between the germline ends. The CDR3 extends over 15 amino acids.

The CDR3 region has the DNA TGCGCCAGCAGCGGGACCTATAGTCCCGATACGCAGTATTTT. Protein sequence: CASSGTYSPDTQYF. The chain recombines TRBV5-1 with TRBJ2-3; perhaps D is TRBD1 or TRBD2 (5 bases each). The V gene lost 4 bases and the J gene lost 6 bases, with 15 bases spanning the gap. CDR1 SGHRS and CDR2 YFSETQ come from the germline V gene. The CDR3 runs 14 residues.

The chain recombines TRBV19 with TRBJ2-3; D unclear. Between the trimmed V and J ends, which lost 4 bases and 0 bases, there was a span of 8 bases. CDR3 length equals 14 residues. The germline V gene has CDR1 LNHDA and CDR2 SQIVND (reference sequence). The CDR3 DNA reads TGTGCCAGTAGTAGGTGGGATAGCACAGATACGCAGTATTTT. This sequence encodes CASSRWDSTDTQYF.

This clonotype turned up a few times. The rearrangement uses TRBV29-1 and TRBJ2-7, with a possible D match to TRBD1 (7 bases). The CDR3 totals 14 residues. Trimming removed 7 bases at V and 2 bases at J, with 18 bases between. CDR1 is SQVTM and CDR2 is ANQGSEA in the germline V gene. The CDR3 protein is CSARRQGGAYEQYF. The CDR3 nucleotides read TGCAGCGCCCGACGGCAGGGGGGTGCCTACGAGCAGTACTTC.

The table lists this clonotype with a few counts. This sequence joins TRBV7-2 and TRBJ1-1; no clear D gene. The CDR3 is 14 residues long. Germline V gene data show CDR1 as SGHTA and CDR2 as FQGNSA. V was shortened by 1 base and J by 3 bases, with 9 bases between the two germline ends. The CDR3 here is CASSLEAGYTEAFF. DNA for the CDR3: TGTGCCAGCAGCTTAGAGGCAGGCTACACTGAAGCTTTCTTT.

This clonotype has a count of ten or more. In DNA form, the CDR3 reads TGCAGCGGGGTGGGCAGCTACAATGAGCAGTTCTTC. Encoded protein: CSGVGSYNEQFF. The chain recombines TRBV29-1 with TRBJ2-1, with D unresolved. V lost 7 bases and J 3 bases, leaving 10 bases between the germline ends. This CDR3 is 12 amino acids long. Germline loops: CDR1 SQVTM, CDR2 ANQGSEA.

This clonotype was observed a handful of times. The CDR3 region is CAIGGLAGQETQYF. The CDR3 DNA reads as TGTGCCATCGGGGGACTAGCGGGGCAAGAGACCCAGTACTTC. This sequence joins TRBV10-3 and TRBJ2-5; 13 positions agree with TRBD2. The CDR3 totals 14 residues. Germline assignment: CDR1 ENHRY and CDR2 SYGVKD. V lost 8 bases and J lost 2; bases outside the gene matches: 2.

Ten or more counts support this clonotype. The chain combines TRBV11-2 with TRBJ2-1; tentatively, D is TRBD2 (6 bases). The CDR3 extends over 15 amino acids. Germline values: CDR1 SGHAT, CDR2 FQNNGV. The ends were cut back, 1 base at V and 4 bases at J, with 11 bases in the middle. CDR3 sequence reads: CASSLGAGRYNEQFF. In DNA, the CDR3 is TGTGCCAGCAGCTTAGGGGCGGGGAGATACAATGAGCAGTTCTTC.

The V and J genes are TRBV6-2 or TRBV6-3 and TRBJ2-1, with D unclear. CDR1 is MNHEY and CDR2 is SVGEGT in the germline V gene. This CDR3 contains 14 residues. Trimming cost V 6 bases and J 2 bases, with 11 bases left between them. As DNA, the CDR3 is TGTGCCAGCAGCCAGACCAACACCTACAATGAGCAGTTCTTC. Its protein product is CASSQTNTYNEQFF.

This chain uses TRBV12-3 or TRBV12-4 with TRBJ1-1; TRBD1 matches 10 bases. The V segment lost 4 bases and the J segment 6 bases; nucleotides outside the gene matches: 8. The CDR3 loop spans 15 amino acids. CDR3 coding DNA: TGTGCCAGCAGTTCGTCGGACAGGGGGAGGGCTGAAGCTTTCTTT. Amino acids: CASSSSDRGRAEAFF.